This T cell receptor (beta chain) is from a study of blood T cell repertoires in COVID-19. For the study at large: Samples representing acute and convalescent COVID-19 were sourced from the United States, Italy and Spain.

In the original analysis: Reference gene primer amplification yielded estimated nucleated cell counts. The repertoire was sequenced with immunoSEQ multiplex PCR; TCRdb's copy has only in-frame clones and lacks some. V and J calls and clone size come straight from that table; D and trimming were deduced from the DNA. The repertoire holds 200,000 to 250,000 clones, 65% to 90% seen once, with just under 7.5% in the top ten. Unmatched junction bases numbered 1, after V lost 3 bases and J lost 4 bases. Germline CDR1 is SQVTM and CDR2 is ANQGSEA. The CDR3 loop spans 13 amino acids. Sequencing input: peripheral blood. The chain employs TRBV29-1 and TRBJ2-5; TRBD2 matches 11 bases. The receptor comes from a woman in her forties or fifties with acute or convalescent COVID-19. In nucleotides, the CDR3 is TGCAGCGTTGATGGGACTAGCGGAGAGACCCAGTACTTC. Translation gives CSVDGTSGETQYF.